The 20 T cell receptor beta chains below come from one sample, sequenced in a study of cytomegalovirus exposure and HLA in healthy donors. The PCR had 60 Vbeta and 13 Jbeta primers. Profiled with immunoSEQ multiplex PCR; TCRdb holds only in-frame clones, not every one. The table shows 85,000 to 90,000 clones, with 85% occurring only once. Sequenced input: PBMCs. The receptors derive from a man aged 40-49 years in good health and CMV-seropositive.

V usage is TRBV5-1 and J usage is TRBJ2-1, with 11 bases aligning to TRBD2. The CDR3 length is 15 residues. Per germline, CDR1 SGHRS and CDR2 YFSETQ. V shed 0 bases, J shed 6 bases, and the junction held 2 bases outside the gene matches. CDR3 sequence: CASSLEGLAVNEQFF. The CDR3 DNA follows: TGCGCCAGCAGCTTGGAGGGACTAGCGGTCAATGAGCAGTTCTTC.

The rearrangement joins TRBV5-8 to TRBJ1-3; the match to TRBD1 covers 7 bases. V was pared by 4 bases and J by 1 base, with 8 bases of the junction left unmatched. This CDR3 region has 16 residues. Germline V gene lookup returns CDR1 SGHTS and CDR2 YDEGEE. CDR3: CASSPDRVLSGNTIYF. CDR3 bases: TGTGCCAGCAGCCCCGACAGGGTCTTATCTGGAAACACCATATATTTT.

V usage is TRBV29-1 and J usage is TRBJ2-5; possible D gene TRBD1, 7 bases. Germline CDR1 is SQVTM and CDR2 is ANQGSEA. The CDR3 has 14 residues. V dropped 8 bases and J dropped 1 base, with 17 bases sitting between them. The CDR3: CSPPAGGIQETQYF. The CDR3 DNA reads TGCAGCCCCCCGGCAGGGGGGATCCAAGAGACCCAGTACTTC.

This clone was observed a handful of times. The CDR3: CASSYVEQSYEQYF. CDR3 DNA: TGTGCCAGCAGTTACGTCGAACAGAGCTACGAGCAGTACTTC. The rearrangement links TRBV6-5 to TRBJ2-7; D not certain. This CDR3 spans 14 amino acids. CDR1 MNHEY and CDR2 SVGAGI come from the germline V gene. V lost 2 bases, J lost 3 bases, and 11 bases lay in between.

The V call is TRBV11-3, the J call TRBJ2-7; D uncertain. The length of the CDR3 is 12 residues. The V gene lost 4 bases and the J gene lost 0 bases, with 4 bases spanning the gap. Germline V gene sequence: CDR1 SGHNT, CDR2 YENEEA. In nucleotides, the CDR3 is TGTGCCAGCAGCTCGTCCTCCTACGAGCAGTACTTC. Translating gives CASSSSSYEQYF.

This chain connects TRBV25-1 to TRBJ1-2; 7 nucleotides match TRBD1. This CDR3 is built from 15 residues. Losses at the gene ends were 3 bases for V and 0 bases for J; bases not matched to a gene: 4. The germline V gene has CDR1 MGHDK and CDR2 SYGVNS. The CDR3 DNA sequence: TGTGCCAGCAGTGACCCCAGGGGGGCTAACTATGGCTACACCTTC. It is translated as CASSDPRGANYGYTF.

V gene TRBV14 combines with J gene TRBJ2-5, with D maybe TRBD2 (5 bases). The CDR3 has 14 residues. Looked up from germline, CDR1 is SGHDN and CDR2 is FVKESK. Trimming pared 4 bases from V and 5 bases from J, leaving 14 bases between. The CDR3 sequence is CASSPLRGLETQYF. The CDR3, as DNA: TGTGCCAGCAGCCCCCTCAGAGGGTTGGAGACCCAGTACTTC.

This chain joins TRBV5-1 and TRBJ1-1; no reliable D call. The CDR3 has 14 amino acids. V was clipped by 4 bases and J by 2 bases, with 12 bases between them. CDR1 is SGHRS, CDR2 YFSETQ, per germline. The CDR3 bases are TGCGCCAGCAGCCGGACGGGAATTAACACTGAAGCTTTCTTT. This encodes CASSRTGINTEAFF. The whole variable domain, filled in from reference TRBV5-1 and TRBJ1-1, reads KAGVTQTPRYLIKTRGQQVTLSCSPISGHRSVSWYQQTPGQGLQFLFEYFSETQRNKGNFPGRFSGRQFSNSRSEMNVSTLELGDSALYLCASSRTGINTEAFFGQGTRLTVV.

The chain combines TRBV6-4 with TRBJ2-1; TRBD2 matches at 9 bases. Per the germline V gene, CDR1 is MRHNA and CDR2 is SNTAGT. This CDR3 contains 15 residues. Germline trimming cut 8 bases from V and 4 bases from J; bases unmatched to any gene: 9. CDR3 residues: CASGSAGGPYNEQFF. DNA for the CDR3: TGTGCCAGCGGATCGGCGGGAGGGCCTTACAATGAGCAGTTCTTC.

CDR3 DNA sequence: TGCGCCAGCAGCCAACAGGGGGCAAACACCGGGGAGCTGTTTTTT. Translation: CASSQQGANTGELFF. This sequence joins TRBV5-1 and TRBJ2-2; 9 bases agree with TRBD1. V gave up 4 bases and J gave up 2 bases; unmatched junction bases: 3. The CDR3 sequence is 15 residues long. CDR1 is SGHRS, CDR2 YFSETQ, per germline. Full variable domain (outside the CDR3, taken from reference TRBV5-1 and TRBJ2-2): KAGVTQTPRYLIKTRGQQVTLSCSPISGHRSVSWYQQTPGQGLQFLFEYFSETQRNKGNFPGRFSGRQFSNSRSEMNVSTLELGDSALYLCASSQQGANTGELFFGEGSRLTVL.

This clone has more than one count but fewer than ten. This chain links TRBV5-6 with TRBJ1-5, with a weak D call TRBD1 (6 bases). Germline CDR1 reads SGHDT; CDR2 reads YYEEEE. V gave up 0 bases and J gave up 0 bases, with 7 bases separating them. The CDR3 totals 15 residues. The DNA of the CDR3 is TGTGCCAGCAGCTTGGGGGGGCATAGCAATCAGCCCCAGCATTTT. Residues: CASSLGGHSNQPQHF.

V gene TRBV5-1 combines with J gene TRBJ2-7, with 10 bases lining up with TRBD1. This CDR3 has 16 residues. Trimming at V came to 4 bases and at J to 4 bases, leaving 11 bases not matched to a gene. Germline V CDR1 and CDR2: SGHRS, YFSETQ. The CDR3 spells CASSRGTGDIGYEQYF. CDR3 nucleotides: TGCGCCAGCAGCCGAGGGACAGGGGATATTGGGTACGAGCAGTACTTC.

CDR3 coding DNA: TGCAGCGTGGGGGACAACTACGAGCAGTACTTC. Translating it yields CSVGDNYEQYF. The chain carries TRBV29-1 and TRBJ2-5, with a possible D match to TRBD1 (6 bases). Gene TRBJ2-7 matches the end of the DNA better, so the J call may be wrong. The length of the CDR3 is 11 residues. Germline lookup yields CDR1 SQVTM and CDR2 ANQGSEA.

The V call is TRBV19, the J call TRBJ1-2, with D perhaps matching TRBD1 (6 bases). V lost 6 bases and J 2 bases, leaving 10 bases between the germline ends. The CDR3 consists of 13 residues. Germline lookup yields CDR1 LNHDA and CDR2 SQIVND (reference sequence). CDR3: CASRETGNYGYTF. CDR3 DNA sequence: TGTGCCAGTAGGGAAACAGGGAACTATGGCTACACCTTC.

The rearrangement joins TRBV2 to TRBJ1-1, with a weak D call TRBD1 (5 bases). V lost 8 bases and J 6 bases, leaving 16 bases between the germline ends. The CDR3 runs 13 residues. Germline assignment: CDR1 SNHLY and CDR2 FYNNEI. The CDR3 spells CASLPGGWSEAFF. In DNA, the CDR3 is TGTGCCAGCCTGCCCGGGGGTTGGTCTGAAGCTTTCTTT.

This chain links TRBV6-1 with TRBJ2-7; possible D gene TRBD1, 6 bases. The CDR3 is made up of 14 amino acids. V shed 8 bases and J shed 5 bases, with 19 bases lying between them. CDR1 and CDR2 (germline): MNHNS, SASEGT. The CDR3 loop reads CASSRVRGPNEQYF. The CDR3 nucleotides are TGTGCCAGCTCGAGGGTCAGGGGTCCGAACGAGCAGTACTTC.

The chain joins TRBV2 to TRBJ2-4, with D perhaps matching TRBD1 (6 bases). This CDR3 region has 14 residues. The V gene lost 3 bases and the J gene lost 6 bases, with 12 bases spanning the gap. Germline CDR1 is SNHLY and CDR2 is FYNNEI. This CDR3 is CASSDPGATNIQYF. DNA for the CDR3: TGTGCCAGCAGTGATCCAGGGGCGACAAACATTCAGTACTTC. The variable domain in full, with the rest retrieved from reference TRBV2 and TRBJ2-4, is EPEVTQTPSHQVTQMGQEVILRCVPISNHLYFYWYRQILGQKVEFLVSFYNNEISEKSEIFDDQFSVERPDGSNFTLKIRSTKLEDSAMYFCASSDPGATNIQYFGAGTRLSVL.

The chain combines TRBV19 with TRBJ1-5; TRBD1 aligns across 7 bases. J was trimmed by 5 bases and V by 5 bases; bases with no gene match: 6. The germline V gene has CDR1 LNHDA and CDR2 SQIVND (reference sequence). The CDR3 covers 14 residues. The chain's CDR3 is CASSEGQLYQPQHF. In DNA form, the CDR3 reads TGTGCCAGTAGTGAGGGACAGTTGTATCAGCCCCAGCATTTT.

The rearrangement joins TRBV2 to TRBJ1-6; no reliable D call. CDR1 SNHLY and CDR2 FYNNEI come from the germline V gene. Trimming removed 2 bases from V and 5 bases from J, with 10 bases in between. The CDR3 extends over 15 amino acids. Here the CDR3 reads CASSETRQNNSPLHF. In DNA form, the CDR3 reads TGTGCCAGCAGTGAAACTAGGCAGAATAATTCACCCCTCCACTTT. The whole variable domain, filled in from reference TRBV2 and TRBJ1-6, reads EPEVTQTPSHQVTQMGQEVILRCVPISNHLYFYWYRQILGQKVEFLVSFYNNEISEKSEIFDDQFSVERPDGSNFTLKIRSTKLEDSAMYFCASSETRQNNSPLHFGNGTRLTVT.

This clone was detected only once. The V and J genes are TRBV5-8 and TRBJ2-3; 8 bases line up with TRBD1. Germline CDR1 reads SGHTS; CDR2 reads YDEGEE. V lost 4 bases and J lost 0; bases outside the gene matches: 7. The CDR3 is 16 amino acids. CDR3 DNA: TGTGCCAGCAGCCGAGGGACAGGCCAAAGCACAGATACGCAGTATTTT. This codes for CASSRGTGQSTDTQYF. Supplemented by reference TRBV5-8 and TRBJ2-3, the full variable domain reads EAGVTQSPTHLIKTRGQQATLRCSPISGHTSVYWYQQALGLGLQFLLWYDEGEERNRGNFPPRFSGRQFPNYSSELNVNALELEDSALYLCASSRGTGQSTDTQYFGPGTRLTVL.